This TCR beta chain was observed in a study of glioma-infiltrating T cells after dendritic cell vaccination. Study-wide background: Dendritic cells derived from monocytes and pulsed with autologous tumor lysate formed the vaccine. Study-wide points: Longer survival after dendritic cell vaccination followed higher pretreatment TIL content.

This sample's time point: after dendritic cell vaccination, including at tumor progression/relapse. All glioblastoma patients lacked an isocitrate dehydrogenase mutation. Worth noting for this clone: Its antigen is still unknown.

Produced via immunoSEQ multiplex PCR; TCRdb's table is partial and in-frame only. The sample has tens of thousands of clones, about nine tenths seen once; the top ten hold 2% to 2.5%. Trimming removed 0 bases from V and 6 bases from J; junction bases left unmatched: 3. The CDR3 totals 15 residues. Germline CDR1 is KGHSH and CDR2 is LQKENI. The chain carries TRBV18 and TRBJ1-5; TRBD1 matches 9 bases. The origin of this receptor is a human donor with glioblastoma. The source material was blood, sampled after dendritic cell vaccination. The CDR3 reads CASSPPTGGRQPQHF. In nucleotides, the CDR3 is TGTGCCAGCTCACCACCGACAGGGGGTCGTCAGCCCCAGCATTTT.